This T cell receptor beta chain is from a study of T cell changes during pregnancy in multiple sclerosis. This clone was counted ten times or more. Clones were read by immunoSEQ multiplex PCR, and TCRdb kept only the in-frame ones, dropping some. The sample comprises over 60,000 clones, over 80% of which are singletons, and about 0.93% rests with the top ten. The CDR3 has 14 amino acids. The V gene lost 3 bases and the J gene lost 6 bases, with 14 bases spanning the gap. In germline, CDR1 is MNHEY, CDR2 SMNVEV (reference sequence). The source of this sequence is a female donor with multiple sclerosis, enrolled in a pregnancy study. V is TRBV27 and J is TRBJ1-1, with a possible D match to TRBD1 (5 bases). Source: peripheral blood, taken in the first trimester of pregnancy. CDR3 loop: CASSLEGSHAEAFF. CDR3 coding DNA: TGTGCCAGCAGTTTGGAGGGGAGTCACGCTGAAGCTTTCTTT.